The T cell receptor beta chain described here comes from a study of CD8 T cells in Susac syndrome. Concerning this clonotype itself: Its antigen remains unknown.

When the RNA was reverse transcribed, random hexamers were used with an input of roughly 0.45 to 1 ug. Across 54 Vbeta and 13 Jbeta, immunoSEQ multiplex PCR amplified TCR beta CDR3. MiXCR, applied by TCRdb to the immunoSEQ multiplex PCR reads, yields one record per CDR3 protein. This sample yields over 15,000 distinct CDR3 sequences, of which approximately 96% are seen a single time; around 0.21% belongs to the top ten. General study findings and limits: It was acknowledged in the study that the number of individuals who were included in its TCR sequencing and HLA analysis was relatively small.

Germline trimming cut 3 bases from V and 5 bases from J; bases unmatched to any gene: 2. The V gene's germline CDR1 is SGDLS and CDR2 YYNGEE. The CDR3 consists of 15 residues. TCR beta was sequenced from blood CD8+ and CD4+ T cells. FACS was used to enrich TEMRA cells, whereas the CD8+ and CD4+ T cells were obtained by negative isolation. The material sequenced was CD8+ T cells from PBMCs. The gene calls are TRBV9 and TRBJ2-2, with 12 bases lining up with TRBD2. The sequence derives from a human donor in good health. CDR3 in DNA: TGTGCCAGCAGCGGGCTAGCGGGAGGGACCGGGGAGCTGTTTTTT. It translates to CASSGLAGGTGELFF.